Presented here are 9 T cell receptor beta chains from one specimen sequenced in a study of blood T cell repertoires in COVID-19 (dated by TCRdb to about 2020). To prepare the library, the immunoSEQ multiplex PCR assay was applied. TCRdb took this table from immuneACCESS and kept in-frame rearrangements with V and J called. Such tables lack part of the clones; where checked against another copy, unresolved V genes explain under half of the gap, and the rest is unexplained. The sample table shows hundreds of thousands of clones, and around nine tenths are seen once. 0.75% to 1% of the sample lies in the top ten. Sequencing used peripheral blood. Every receptor here comes from a woman between 40 and 50 years old who had recovered from COVID-19.

The chain's CDR3 is CASSPRTETGYEQYV. The CDR3 DNA is TGTGCCAGCAGCCCCAGGACAGAGACCGGCTACGAGCAGTACGTC. This chain links TRBV11-1 with TRBJ2-7; D is perhaps TRBD1 (6 bases). V was clipped by 5 bases and J by 3 bases, with 17 bases between them. The CDR3 covers 15 residues. From germline, CDR1 is SGHAT and CDR2 FQDESV (reference sequence).

The rearrangement links TRBV12-3 or TRBV12-4 to TRBJ1-5; D ambiguous. This CDR3 has 13 amino acids. Trimming removed 7 bases from V and 6 bases from J, with 13 bases in between. The CDR3 DNA follows: TGTGCCAGCACGGCGGAGGTCGGTCAGCCCCAGCATTTT. Translation gives CASTAEVGQPQHF.

V is TRBV2 and J is TRBJ1-5, with TRBD1 identical over 9 bases. Trimming at V came to 6 bases and at J to 3 bases, leaving 6 bases not matched to a gene. Germline lookup yields CDR1 SNHLY and CDR2 FYNNEI. There are 15 residues in the CDR3. The CDR3 reads CASSARTGANQPQHF. The CDR3 bases are TGTGCCAGCAGCGCCCGGACAGGGGCCAATCAGCCCCAGCATTTT.

J is TRBJ2-7 and V is TRBV7-6, with 9 bases that match TRBD2. Trimming cost V 5 bases and J 2 bases; bases outside gene matches: 7. The CDR3 is 15 amino acids. Germline lookup yields CDR1 SGHVS and CDR2 FNYEAQ. The CDR3 sequence: CASSPGTSIAYEQYF. The CDR3 region has the DNA TGTGCCAGCAGCCCAGGGACTAGCATAGCCTACGAGCAGTACTTC.

Notes on this clone: Other DNA sequences from this sample encode an identical CDR3 as well. The chain links TRBV2 to TRBJ1-5, with TRBD1 matching over 8 bases. The CDR3 is made up of 13 amino acids. V lost 6 bases to trimming and J lost 5 bases; unmatched junction nucleotides: 3. Germline CDR1 and CDR2: SNHLY and FYNNEI. CDR3 loop: CASSGQGDQPQHF. CDR3 nucleotides: TGTGCCAGCAGCGGACAGGGAGATCAGCCCCAGCATTTT. The full variable domain, rest sourced from reference TRBV2 and TRBJ1-5, is EPEVTQTPSHQVTQMGQEVILRCVPISNHLYFYWYRQILGQKVEFLVSFYNNEISEKSEIFDDQFSVERPDGSNFTLKIRSTKLEDSAMYFCASSGQGDQPQHFGDGTRLSIL.

The chain is built from TRBV9 and TRBJ1-6, with TRBD1 matching over 8 bases. CDR3 length: 17 amino acids. Losses at the gene ends were 4 bases for V and 3 bases for J; bases not matched to a gene: 9. CDR1 SGDLS and CDR2 YYNGEE come from the germline V gene. CDR3 in amino acids: CASSLSRGLGYNSPLHF. Written as DNA, the CDR3 is TGTGCCAGCAGCCTTTCCAGGGGGCTGGGCTATAATTCACCCCTCCACTTT.

This clone was seen just once. This sequence joins TRBV7-2 and TRBJ1-4, with D possibly matching TRBD1 (5 bases). The length of the CDR3 is 13 residues. CDR1 is SGHTA, CDR2 FQGNSA, per germline. Trimming pared 0 bases from V and 9 bases from J, leaving 8 bases between. The CDR3 DNA is TGTGCCAGCAGCTTAGCGGGGCGGAAAAAACTGTTTTTT. It translates to CASSLAGRKKLFF.

The V and J genes are TRBV4-3 and TRBJ2-7; 7 bases line up with TRBD2. Germline V gives CDR1 LGHNA, CDR2 YSLEER. Trimming cost V 4 bases and J 4 bases; bases outside gene matches: 4. The CDR3 consists of 13 residues. CDR3 protein: CASSPQAGYEQYF. CDR3 bases: TGCGCCAGCAGCCCTCAAGCGGGGTACGAGCAGTACTTC.

V usage is TRBV30 and J usage is TRBJ2-2; D might be TRBD1 (6 bases). CDR3 length: 14 residues. Germline V gene data show CDR1 as GTSNPN and CDR2 as SVGIG (reference sequence). Trimming stripped 5 bases from V and 0 bases from J, with 10 bases between. The CDR3 is CAWSRGTNTGELFF. The CDR3 DNA follows: TGTGCCTGGTCCAGGGGCACGAACACCGGGGAGCTGTTTTTT.